Listed below are T cell receptor beta chains from one sample, sequenced in a study of blood T cells in healthy people across ages. TCRdb analysed the 5' RACE reads with MiXCR anew, one entry per CDR3 protein. The sample lists about 730,000 distinct CDR3 sequences; about 40% were seen once. The sequencing sample was made of blood. Source of these receptors: a woman aged 60-75 years in good health. Both conserved end residues are part of each CDR3. A D gene is named only where the DNA matches it firmly. Not all rows give a size; the values are once, few, many and, for expanded clones, a class.

d_gene	v_gene	abundance	j_gene	CDR3aa
-	TRBV20-1	few	TRBJ1-2	CSASGADYYGYTF
TRBD1	TRBV12-3/TRBV12-4	many	TRBJ2-7	CASSLRQGSYEQYF
TRBD2	TRBV7-3	-	TRBJ2-4	CASSLTGQGSGVKNIQYF
-	TRBV6-1	few	TRBJ1-1	CASSEPGLNTEAFF
-	TRBV29-1	many	TRBJ2-1	CSAPEVQFF
-	TRBV29-1	-	TRBJ2-3	CSVEGLASTDTQYF
-	TRBV5-1	few	TRBJ2-3	CASSLGGNTQYF
TRBD2	TRBV10-3	-	TRBJ2-1	CAISEPAGANEQFF
-	TRBV11-2	few	TRBJ2-1	CASSLDESSSYNEQFF
-	TRBV6-2/TRBV6-3	many	TRBJ2-1	CASTKALASNEQFF
TRBD1	TRBV10-3	-	TRBJ2-2	CAISADRDTGELFF
-	TRBV5-1	few	TRBJ2-1	CASSVQSGDEQFF
TRBD2	TRBV5-1	-	TRBJ2-3	CASSLPGGDTDTQYF
-	TRBV20-1	-	TRBJ1-5	CSASVQLSNQPQHF
TRBD1	TRBV9	-	TRBJ2-7	CASSVGGDRGSEQYF
TRBD2	TRBV20-1	-	TRBJ2-3	CSARVGLAGRTDTQYF
TRBD1	TRBV20-1	-	TRBJ2-5	CSARYRGETQYF
TRBD1	TRBV5-6	-	TRBJ2-1	CASSLVDRGNEQFF
-	TRBV3-1	-	TRBJ2-5	CASSQGTCETQYF
TRBD2	TRBV28	-	TRBJ2-7	CASSSASGGTYEQYF
-	TRBV9	-	TRBJ2-2	CASSVAQGPTGELFF
-	TRBV3-1	-	TRBJ2-7	CASSSPRKSYEQYF
TRBD2	TRBV20-1	few	TRBJ2-6	CSADSSGGAKGANVLTF
-	TRBV18	few	TRBJ2-1	CASSTDIYNEQFF
-	TRBV20-1	-	TRBJ2-3	CSAKPPGHNTDTQYF
-	TRBV5-1	few	TRBJ1-2	CASSLGNRVPGYTF
TRBD1	TRBV9	-	TRBJ2-4	CASSESGTGGSPAKNIQYF
-	TRBV7-9	-	TRBJ1-1	CASSHPGSPDTEAFF
-	TRBV7-2	-	TRBJ1-5	CASSEGEGRNQPQHF
-	TRBV15	-	-	CATSRGEVWNGGYNEQYF
TRBD1	TRBV13	few	TRBJ2-1	CASSSLTGDLANEQFF
-	TRBV15	-	TRBJ1-1	CATSSYGDHSNTEAFF
TRBD2	TRBV10-3	-	TRBJ2-1	CANTYGPPGLAGKSSYNEQFF
-	TRBV4-3	-	TRBJ2-2	CASSQDPASGGELFF
TRBD1	TRBV4-3	few	TRBJ1-3	CASSQGIQGAGNTIYF
TRBD1	TRBV5-1	-	TRBJ1-1	CASLGQGSTEAFF
TRBD1	TRBV7-9	-	TRBJ2-4	CASSPGQGFGQYF
TRBD2	TRBV29-1	-	TRBJ2-2	CSVGGTSGYTGELFF
TRBD2	TRBV12-3/TRBV12-4	few	TRBJ2-1	CASSRYSGTSAHNEQFF
TRBD2	TRBV27	-	TRBJ2-7	CASSFAGESYEQYF
-	TRBV2	few	TRBJ2-1	CASSGELRDEQFF
TRBD1	TRBV6-5	few	TRBJ2-5	CASSWGQGGFEQYF
TRBD2	TRBV6-2/TRBV6-3	-	-	CASSLLAGDYYEQYF
TRBD1	TRBV10-3	-	TRBJ1-6	CAISEKLLTGTVVYPLHF
-	TRBV11-1	few	TRBJ2-1	CASSLEALLIYNEQFF
TRBD1	TRBV5-6	-	TRBJ1-2	CASSLAFGQGTGGYTF